These 14 T cell receptor beta chains originate from one sample sequenced in a study of blood T cell repertoires in COVID-19 (TCRdb year 2020). The receptor library was made with the immunoSEQ multiplex PCR assay. Here the immuneACCESS table is served through TCRdb, limited to in-frame sequences with V and J called. Missing clones are a known gap in these copies; in checked studies unresolved V genes cover under half, and the rest lacks a known reason. Across this sample there are roughly 250,000 clones, with about nine tenths seen only once. 2.5% to 3% of the sample is held by the ten biggest clonotypes. Input material: PBMCs or T cells enriched from blood (not recorded which). All receptors come from a woman between 25 and 40 years old with acute COVID-19.

The chain has TRBV10-3 and TRBJ2-3, with D unclear. CDR3 length: 14 amino acids. The germline gives CDR1 ENHRY, CDR2 SYGVKD. V shed 7 bases and J shed 2 bases, with 13 bases lying between them. The CDR3 loop is CAIKHRVNTDTQYF. The CDR3 DNA reads TGTGCCATCAAGCACAGAGTTAACACAGATACGCAGTATTTT.

As regards this clone: The junction differs from germline at one of its ends, possibly a read error. V gene TRBV6-5 combines with J gene TRBJ2-5, with D possibly TRBD1 on 6 matching bases. The CDR3 contains 15 residues. Germline V gene lookup returns CDR1 MNHEY and CDR2 SVGAGI. The CDR3 protein is CASRYSTGRQETQYF. CDR3 in DNA: TGTGCCAGCAGGTACTCTACAGGGCGCCAAGAGACCCAGTACTTC.

This chain uses TRBV18 with TRBJ2-3, with D perhaps matching TRBD1 (6 bases). V shed 5 bases and J shed 1 base, with 10 bases lying between them. The CDR3 is made up of 14 amino acids. Germline assignment: CDR1 KGHSH and CDR2 LQKENI. The CDR3 loop reads CASSTRQGTDTQYF. The DNA of the CDR3 is TGTGCCAGCTCAACCCGACAGGGCACAGATACGCAGTATTTT. The complete variable domain, with remaining parts taken from reference TRBV18 and TRBJ2-3, reads NAGVMQNPRHLVRRRGQEARLRCSPMKGHSHVYWYRQLPEEGLKFMVYLQKENIIDESGMPKERFSAEFPKEGPSILRIQQVVRGDSAAYFCASSTRQGTDTQYFGPGTRLTVL.

The chain recombines TRBV6-2 or TRBV6-3 with TRBJ1-5; 8 bases line up with TRBD1. CDR1 and CDR2 (germline): MNHEY, SVGEGT. CDR3 length: 19 residues. The junction had 15 bases not matched to a gene; V was cut back by 0 bases and J by 5 bases. The CDR3 DNA reads as TGTGCCAGCAGTTACTCGATCGGTCAGGGGGCGAAAGGTTATCAGCCCCAGCATTTT. Protein: CASSYSIGQGAKGYQPQHF.

The chain recombines TRBV19 with TRBJ2-7, with 8 bases fitting TRBD1. Trimming cost V 3 bases and J 5 bases; bases outside gene matches: 15. In germline, CDR1 is LNHDA, CDR2 SQIVND (reference sequence). The CDR3 has 17 residues. The CDR3 protein is CASSMRWGRGHINEQYF. As DNA, the CDR3 is TGTGCCAGTAGTATGCGGTGGGGCAGGGGGCATATCAACGAGCAGTACTTC.

The CDR3 sequence is CASSAIRRSTDTQYF. CDR3 DNA sequence: TGTGCCAGCAGCGCGATCCGGCGGAGCACAGATACGCAGTATTTT. The J gene is TRBJ2-3, the V gene TRBV7-6; D ambiguous. Looked up from germline, CDR1 is SGHVS and CDR2 is FNYEAQ. The CDR3 is made up of 15 amino acids. The V end lost 5 bases, the J end lost 0 bases, and 12 bases lay between the germline ends. The variable domain in full, with the rest retrieved from reference TRBV7-6 and TRBJ2-3, is GAGVSQSPRYKVTKRGQDVALRCDPISGHVSLYWYRQALGQGPEFLTYFNYEAQQDKSGLPNDRFSAERPEGSISTLTIQRTEQRDSAMYRCASSAIRRSTDTQYFGPGTRLTVL.

This clone was seen once. V usage is TRBV10-2 and J usage is TRBJ2-1; possibly TRBD1 for D (7 bases). CDR1 WSHSY and CDR2 SAAADI come from the germline V gene. CDR3 size: 15 residues. Trimming removed 6 bases from V and 7 bases from J, with 19 bases in between. Here the CDR3 DNA reads TGCGCCAGCAGGGCTAGCGAGGGGGCCCCAAATGAGCAGTTCTTC. Encoded protein: CASRASEGAPNEQFF.

V and J are TRBV27 and TRBJ2-7; TRBD1 is a possible D gene (5 bases). This CDR3 region has 12 residues. V lost 4 bases to trimming and J lost 7 bases, with 11 bases between them. Germline CDR1 MNHEY, CDR2 SMNVEV (reference sequence). The CDR3 sequence is CASSSRVGEQYF. CDR3 DNA: TGTGCCAGCAGTTCCAGGGTAGGGGAGCAGTACTTC.

The genes are TRBV7-8 and TRBJ1-2; D is uncertain. V lost 2 bases and J lost 5, with 15 bases in between. This CDR3 comprises 15 residues. The germline CDR1 and CDR2 sequences are SGHVS and FQNEAQ. The CDR3 region has the DNA TGTGCCAGCAGCTTAACCGCCCCCGAACTATATGGCTACACCTTC. Its translation: CASSLTAPELYGYTF.

The rearrangement joins TRBV6-2 or TRBV6-3 to TRBJ1-2; possible D gene TRBD1, 6 bases. There are 17 residues in the CDR3. The germline V and J ends were trimmed by 3 bases and 6 bases, with 23 bases remaining between them. Germline lookup yields CDR1 MNHEY and CDR2 SVGEGT. CDR3 sequence reads: CASSYPYHRVLFDGYTF. The CDR3 DNA follows: TGTGCCAGCAGTTATCCTTACCACAGGGTTCTATTCGATGGCTACACCTTC.

The J gene is TRBJ1-4, the V gene TRBV5-8; 12 positions agree with TRBD1. The CDR3 consists of 18 residues. Per germline, CDR1 SGHTS and CDR2 YDEGEE. V gave up 4 bases and J gave up 3 bases; unmatched junction bases: 10. In DNA, the CDR3 is TGTGCCAGCAGCCCGGGACAGGGGGCTGTCGTTGCTAATGAAAAACTGTTTTTT. Protein sequence: CASSPGQGAVVANEKLFF.

The chain recombines TRBV4-3 with TRBJ1-5; perhaps TRBD1 as D (5 bases). V was clipped by 4 bases and J by 7 bases, with 17 bases between them. Germline V gene data show CDR1 as LGHNA and CDR2 as YSLEER. The CDR3 extends over 15 amino acids. This CDR3 is CASSPDAEAGQPQHF. CDR3 nucleotides: TGCGCCAGCAGCCCAGACGCGGAAGCAGGGCAGCCCCAGCATTTT.

This chain uses TRBV5-4 with TRBJ1-6; D call uncertain. Germline V gene sequence: CDR1 SGHNT, CDR2 YYREEE (reference sequence). This CDR3 is built from 13 residues. Trimming removed 1 base from V and 10 bases from J, with 9 bases in between. CDR3 coding DNA: TGTGCCAGCAGCTTGTCGTCGGGATCACCCCTCCACTTT. It yields the protein CASSLSSGSPLHF. The entire variable domain, with the rest obtained from reference TRBV5-4 and TRBJ1-6, is as follows: ETGVTQSPTHLIKTRGQQVTLRCSSQSGHNTVSWYQQALGQGPQFIFQYYREEENGRGNFPPRFSGLQFPNYSSELNVNALELDDSALYLCASSLSSGSPLHFGNGTRLTVT.

This chain connects TRBV19 to TRBJ2-7, with 9 bases that match TRBD1. The CDR3 is made up of 15 amino acids. CDR1 is LNHDA, CDR2 SQIVND, per germline (reference sequence). Unmatched junction bases numbered 8, after V lost 6 bases and J lost 2 bases. The CDR3 sequence is CASRREDRGPYEQYF. As DNA, the CDR3 is TGTGCCAGTAGGAGGGAGGACAGGGGACCCTACGAGCAGTACTTC. Full variable domain (rest looked up from reference TRBV19 and TRBJ2-7): DGGITQSPKYLFRKEGQNVTLSCEQNLNHDAMYWYRQDPGQGLRLIYYSQIVNDFQKGDIAEGYSVSREKKESFPLTVTSAQKNPTAFYLCASRREDRGPYEQYFGPGTRLTVT.